Here is one TCR beta chain with its context. What this receptor recognizes is not known. No quality values exist for individual bases; no much larger clone is one base distant. Sequencing relied on an Illumina HiSeq 2500. TCR beta libraries were prepared by quantitative 5'-RACE with molecular barcodes. The original pipeline was this. A new computational method based on a probabilistic model of VDJ rearrangement was used to identify disease-linked TCR variants. TCRdb handled the public reads itself, with Q25 trimming in fastp and clone calling in MiXCR, and kept productive beta chains. Each record represents a unique CDR3 protein, reported with the most common genes and DNA among its rows. The V and J calls follow TCRdb's processing rather than the paper's. Across this sample there are approximately 500,000 distinct CDR3 sequences, with over 9.5% seen only once. Of the sample, nearly 7% is held by the ten largest clones.

The data derive from a study of CD8 T cells in ankylosing spondylitis (dated 2017 in TCRdb). Context from the whole study: T cell receptor beta repertoires were profiled in healthy donors and ankylosing spondylitis patients so that disease-linked TCR variants could be found. The full study cohort was made up of approximately 27 ankylosing spondylitis patients and 108 healthy donors. Peripheral blood was sampled, and synovial fluid was additionally collected from ankylosing spondylitis patients.

What the study reported, not specific to this receptor: A CD8+ phenotype was shown by the disease-linked clones, which were found at relatively low frequencies in peripheral blood. The disease-linked clones were reported to be significantly enriched in matched synovial fluid samples from ankylosing spondylitis patients. Blood from ankylosing spondylitis patients appeared to be characterized by a TCR beta motif made up of eight highly homologous amino acid variants. Some TCR beta motif variants had previously been reported in synovial fluid and blood of reactive arthritis patients, which suggested common disease-initiation mechanisms.

This receptor was obtained from a male donor with ankylosing spondylitis. Source material: blood, either unsorted or a sorted T cell fraction (not recorded which).

For the CDR3, the sequence is CASSPIAGNYNEQFF. The nucleotide sequence is given as TGTGCCAGCTCACCAATAGCGGGAAACTACAATGAGCAGTTCTTC. The V and J genes are TRBV18 and TRBJ2-1, with 8 bases matching TRBD2. Taken from the germline V gene, the CDR1 and CDR2 loops are KGHSH and LQKENI. Reading from cysteine to phenylalanine, the CDR3 counts 15 amino acids. Only the CDR3 DNA stays, 45 bases, in frame from base 1. For this chain, trimming is 2 bases at the V end and 3 bases at the J end, and the number of junction bases without a gene match is 3.